This T cell receptor beta chain was identified in a study of technical replicates of blood from several donors. Method: immunoSEQ multiplex PCR; TCRdb's copy keeps in-frame clones and lacks some. The data contain 84,000 or so clones, about 92% of them singletons. Trimming at V came to 4 bases and at J to 2 bases, leaving 3 bases not matched to a gene. CDR3 length: 14 residues. Germline assignment: CDR1 MNHEY and CDR2 SVGAGI. The TCR was taken from a human donor in good health. J is TRBJ2-5 and V is TRBV6-5; TRBD2 aligns across 8 bases. Sequenced sample: T cells isolated from PBMCs. CDR3: CASSFGGAQETQYF. The CDR3 DNA reads TGTGCCAGCAGTTTCGGGGGGGCTCAAGAGACCCAGTACTTC.